The T cell receptor (beta chain) described here comes from a study of spatial heterogeneity in lung cancer. Study summary: Follow-up PBMC samples were sequenced when available, at a median of about two years after resection. Each unique TCR and UMI combination was seen more than ten times on average in raw reads. General study findings and limits: Ubiquitous, expanded tumor-derived TCRs were more frequently observed in blood at resection than at follow-up.

TCRdb itself ran the 5' RACE reads through MiXCR, one entry per CDR3 protein. The sample has 110,000 or so distinct CDR3 sequences, 11% seen once. Points on this clonotype: The antigen is unknown.

Indicated time point: blood at routine non-recurrence follow-up after resection. TCRs were sequenced from unsorted whole RNA of tumor, nontumor lung or PBMC. The sequence came from a female donor with early-stage non-small cell lung cancer. The sequencing here drew on PBMCs, taken at follow-up.

CDR3 sequence (DNA): TGTGCCAGCAGGATGGGGACTAGCGGGGCCGGGGAGCTGTTTTTT. Translating it yields CASRMGTSGAGELFF. The rearrangement joins TRBV5-4 to TRBJ2-2; 13 positions match TRBD2. After removal of 5 bases from V and 6 bases from J, the junction contained 4 bases not matched to a gene. This CDR3 is built from 15 residues. The V gene's germline CDR1 is SGHNT and CDR2 YYREEE (reference sequence).